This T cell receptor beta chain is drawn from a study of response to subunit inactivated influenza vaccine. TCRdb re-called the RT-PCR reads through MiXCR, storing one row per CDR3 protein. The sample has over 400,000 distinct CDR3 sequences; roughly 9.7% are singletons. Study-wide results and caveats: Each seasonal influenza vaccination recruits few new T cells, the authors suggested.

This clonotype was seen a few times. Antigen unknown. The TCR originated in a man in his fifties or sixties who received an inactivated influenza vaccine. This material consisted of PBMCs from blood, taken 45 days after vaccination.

This CDR3 reads CSVEGRAGHNEQFF. The CDR3 bases are TGCAGCGTTGAAGGGAGGGCGGGCCACAATGAGCAGTTCTTC. J is TRBJ2-1 and V is TRBV29-1, with a possible D match to TRBD2 (6 bases). In germline, CDR1 is SQVTM, CDR2 ANQGSEA. The V end was cut by 1 base, the J end by 5 bases, with 12 bases between. The length of the CDR3 is 14 residues.